Below, 24 T cell receptor beta chains from the same sample are listed, as sequenced in a study of T cell responses to AZD1222 COVID-19 vaccine. Sequenced by immunoSEQ multiplex PCR; TCRdb stores in-frame clones only, minus some. The repertoire holds 150,000 to 180,000 clones, with roughly 90% as singletons. The specimen was peripheral blood, collected on day 0 of AZD1222 vaccination. The receptor source for this set is an adult in good health.

This chain uses TRBV29-1 with TRBJ1-2, with D hard to call. V was pared by 0 bases and J by 9 bases, with 11 bases between. Per the germline V gene, CDR1 is SQVTM and CDR2 is ANQGSEA. The CDR3 spans 12 residues. The CDR3 loop reads CSVEDRGMRYTF. DNA of the CDR3: TGCAGCGTTGAAGATAGAGGTATGCGCTACACCTTC.

This clone was picked up one time. An end of the junction differs from the germline gene, which may be a read error. This chain links TRBV29-1 with TRBJ1-1, with TRBD1 matching over 9 bases. The CDR3 has 11 amino acids. CDR1 and CDR2 from the germline V gene are SQVTM and ANQGSEA. CDR3 DNA: TGCAGCGTTGGGGGGACAGGGTTGACCCCCTTT. This codes for CSVGGTGLTPF.

This clone occurred once. The chain links TRBV12-3 or TRBV12-4 to TRBJ1-5; unclear D gene. This CDR3 comprises 12 residues. V gave up 3 bases and J gave up 7 bases, with 7 bases separating them. The CDR3 region has the DNA TGTGCCAGCAGTTTGGTGGGACAGCCCCAGCATTTT. Its protein is CASSLVGQPQHF.

This clone was counted once. The V gene is TRBV2, the J gene TRBJ1-5, with D hard to call. This CDR3 comprises 14 residues. V was cut by 8 bases and J by 7 bases, with 18 bases left in between. The germline CDR1 and CDR2 sequences are SNHLY and FYNNEI. The chain's CDR3 is CASRLEGSGQPQHF. CDR3 coding DNA: TGTGCCAGCCGTTTGGAAGGTTCCGGGCAGCCCCAGCATTTT.

The genes are TRBV7-2 and TRBJ2-7, with D possibly TRBD1 on 7 matching bases. The CDR3 totals 15 residues. Germline loops: CDR1 SGHTA, CDR2 FQGNSA. Trimming removed 1 base at V and 6 bases at J, with 16 bases between. The CDR3 is CASSLVQGEVGEQYF. CDR3 sequence (DNA): TGTGCCAGCAGCTTAGTTCAGGGGGAGGTCGGCGAGCAGTACTTC.

V usage is TRBV11-2 and J usage is TRBJ2-7, with 7 positions matching TRBD1. With 7 bases clipped from V and 3 bases from J, the junction kept 9 bases outside the gene matches. CDR3 length equals 14 residues. CDR1 SGHAT and CDR2 FQNNGV come from the germline V gene. The CDR3 reads CASKPGQPDYEQYF. The CDR3 DNA reads TGTGCCAGCAAACCGGGACAGCCTGACTACGAGCAGTACTTC.

Comment on this clone: A much larger clone is a single base away; this may be a read error. The chain uses TRBV5-1 and TRBJ1-5, with TRBD1 as a possible D gene (6 bases). Germline V gene lookup returns CDR1 SGHRS and CDR2 YFSETQ. V lost 4 bases, J lost 5 bases, and 10 bases lay in between. The CDR3 contains 13 residues. Here the CDR3 DNA reads TGCGCCAGCAGCACGGAGGGGGATCAGCCCCAGCATTTT. The encoded protein is CASSTEGDQPQHF. Drawing the rest from reference TRBV5-1 and TRBJ1-5, the complete variable domain is KAGVTQTPRYLIKTRGQQVTLSCSPISGHRSVSWYQQTPGQGLQFLFEYFSETQRNKGNFPGRFSGRQFSNSRSEMNVSTLELGDSALYLCASSTEGDQPQHFGDGTRLSIL.

The chain uses TRBV5-4 and TRBJ2-2; 7 nucleotides line up with TRBD2. The CDR3 consists of 16 residues. Looked up from germline, CDR1 is SGHNT and CDR2 is YYREEE (reference sequence). V was pared by 0 bases and J by 0 bases, with 2 bases of the junction left unmatched. The chain's CDR3 is CASSLAGLANTGELFF. The CDR3 region has the DNA TGTGCCAGCAGCTTGGCCGGACTAGCGAACACCGGGGAGCTGTTTTTT. Looking up the rest from reference TRBV5-4 and TRBJ2-2 gives the full variable domain: ETGVTQSPTHLIKTRGQQVTLRCSSQSGHNTVSWYQQALGQGPQFIFQYYREEENGRGNFPPRFSGLQFPNYSSELNVNALELDDSALYLCASSLAGLANTGELFFGEGSRLTVL.

The genes are TRBV27 and TRBJ1-6; D gene unclear. The germline V gene has CDR1 MNHEY and CDR2 SMNVEV (reference sequence). There are 13 residues in the CDR3. Trimming removed 6 bases at V and 6 bases at J, with 9 bases between. CDR3 region: CASRPLSNSPLHF. The CDR3, as DNA: TGTGCCAGCAGGCCCCTTTCTAATTCACCCCTCCACTTT.

The rearrangement links TRBV10-3 to TRBJ1-2; 9 bases agree with TRBD1. This CDR3 has 17 residues. Germline V gene data show CDR1 as ENHRY and CDR2 as SYGVKD. V lost 6 bases and J lost 5; bases outside the gene matches: 16. The CDR3 here is CAIRFTGTGTTVYGYTF. CDR3 nucleotides: TGTGCCATCAGATTTACCGGGACAGGGACGACGGTATATGGCTACACCTTC.

This clone came up once. This sequence joins TRBV7-2 and TRBJ2-3, with TRBD2 identical over 12 bases. V was pared by 4 bases and J by 14 bases, with 4 bases of the junction left unmatched. This CDR3 is built from 12 residues. Germline assignment: CDR1 SGHTA and CDR2 FQGNSA. CDR3 in amino acids: CASSSSGRGGYF. CDR3 nucleotides: TGTGCCAGCAGCTCTAGCGGGAGGGGGGGGTATTTT.

The chain carries TRBV2 and TRBJ1-1, with 7 bases matching TRBD1. V shed 5 bases, J shed 7 bases, and the junction held 7 bases outside the gene matches. CDR3 length: 13 amino acids. Germline CDR1 reads SNHLY; CDR2 reads FYNNEI. CDR3 DNA sequence: TGTGCCAGCAGTTTAGACAGGGCTGGTGAAGCTTTCTTT. This encodes CASSLDRAGEAFF.

This rearrangement joins TRBV5-1 to TRBJ2-2, with 8 bases aligning to TRBD1. The CDR3 loop spans 14 amino acids. V lost 4 bases and J lost 4; bases outside the gene matches: 3. The germline CDR1 and CDR2 sequences are SGHRS and YFSETQ. CDR3 DNA: TGCGCCAGCAGCGGCACAGGGGGCACCGGGGAGCTGTTTTTT. It codes for CASSGTGGTGELFF.

V is TRBV6-5 and J is TRBJ2-1, with D perhaps TRBD1 (6 bases). This CDR3 region has 13 residues. The germline gives CDR1 MNHEY, CDR2 SVGAGI. V shed 8 bases and J shed 6 bases, with 14 bases lying between them. The CDR3 nucleotides read TGTGCCAGCCGGTGGGGGCCCGGCAATGAGCAGTTCTTC. This gives the protein CASRWGPGNEQFF.

J is TRBJ2-7 and V is TRBV5-4; D may correspond to TRBD1 or TRBD2 (5 bases each). CDR1 and CDR2 (germline): SGHNT, YYREEE (reference sequence). This CDR3 has 13 amino acids. V was clipped by 4 bases and J by 1 base, with 9 bases between them. This CDR3 is CASSGTGSYEQYF. DNA for the CDR3: TGTGCCAGCAGCGGGACGGGTTCCTACGAGCAGTACTTC.

V gene TRBV10-2 combines with J gene TRBJ2-7; 9 bases are a match to TRBD1. The germline V gene encodes CDR1 WSHSY and CDR2 SAAADI. V lost 7 bases and J lost 5; bases outside the gene matches: 3. The CDR3 is 12 amino acids. The CDR3: CASTRTGDEQYF. The CDR3 bases are TGCGCCAGCACCAGGACAGGGGACGAGCAGTACTTC.

The V gene is TRBV5-1, the J gene TRBJ1-2, with TRBD1 matching over 7 bases. The trim removed 1 base at V and 6 bases at J, leaving 6 bases unmatched. The CDR3 has 14 residues. Germline V lookup: CDR1 SGHRS, CDR2 YFSETQ. CDR3: CASSLIGQDHGYTF. The CDR3 coding sequence is TGCGCCAGCAGCTTGATCGGACAGGATCATGGCTACACCTTC.

V usage is TRBV27 and J usage is TRBJ1-5; D not certain. Trimming pared 3 bases from V and 7 bases from J, leaving 10 bases between. The CDR3 spans 13 residues. CDR1 MNHEY and CDR2 SMNVEV come from the germline V gene (reference sequence). The CDR3 loop reads CASSLVEGQPQHF. CDR3 sequence (DNA): TGTGCCAGCAGTTTGGTGGAAGGGCAGCCCCAGCATTTT.

The table lists this clone with a count of one. The chain joins TRBV18 to TRBJ2-3, with a tentative D call TRBD2 (5 bases). The V gene's germline CDR1 is KGHSH and CDR2 LQKENI. Trimming pared 2 bases from V and 0 bases from J, leaving 15 bases between. The CDR3 length is 17 residues. The CDR3 reads CASSPRRVVESTDTQYF. Written as DNA, the CDR3 is TGTGCCAGCTCACCAAGGCGGGTCGTGGAGAGCACAGATACGCAGTATTTT.

J is TRBJ2-5 and V is TRBV5-1; D tentatively fits TRBD1 or TRBD2 (5 bases each). V dropped 4 bases and J dropped 5 bases, with 15 bases sitting between them. CDR3 size: 14 residues. Germline CDR1 SGHRS, CDR2 YFSETQ. The CDR3 loop is CASSVTGTGETQYF. The CDR3 coding sequence is TGCGCCAGCAGCGTCACCGGGACGGGGGAGACCCAGTACTTC. Full variable domain (outside the CDR3, taken from reference TRBV5-1 and TRBJ2-5): KAGVTQTPRYLIKTRGQQVTLSCSPISGHRSVSWYQQTPGQGLQFLFEYFSETQRNKGNFPGRFSGRQFSNSRSEMNVSTLELGDSALYLCASSVTGTGETQYFGPGTRLLVL.

This clone was found once. The rearrangement links TRBV30 to TRBJ1-2, with D possibly TRBD1 on 5 matching bases. This CDR3 is built from 10 residues. V lost 7 bases to trimming and J lost 8 bases, with 11 bases between them. Germline loops: CDR1 GTSNPN, CDR2 SVGIG (reference sequence). The CDR3, as DNA: TGTGCCTCGGGGGTTGTAGGCTACACCTTC. Amino acid sequence: CASGVVGYTF.

This chain joins TRBV6-6 and TRBJ1-2; D unresolved. Germline V CDR1 and CDR2: MNHNY, SVGAGI (reference sequence). The V gene lost 2 bases and the J gene lost 0 bases, with 7 bases spanning the gap. The length of the CDR3 is 14 residues. As DNA, the CDR3 is TGTGCCAGCAGTTACCAAGACACTAACTATGGCTACACCTTC. Protein product: CASSYQDTNYGYTF.

The DNA for the CDR3 is TGTGCCAGCAGCCAAGATTGGAGCGGCAATGAGCAGTTCTTC. Amino acids: CASSQDWSGNEQFF. The chain couples TRBV3-1 (or the pseudogene TRBV3-2) to TRBJ2-1; a weak D match, TRBD2 (5 bases). The CDR3 is made up of 14 amino acids. The ends were cut back, 0 bases at V and 6 bases at J, with 9 bases in the middle. CDR1 LGHDT and CDR2 YNNKEL come from the germline V gene (reference sequence).

The V and J genes are TRBV13 and TRBJ2-7; D might be TRBD2 (6 bases). From germline, CDR1 is PRHDT and CDR2 FYEKMQ (reference sequence). Trimming took off 5 bases at V and 5 bases at J, with 19 bases between the two ends. There are 15 residues in the CDR3. The CDR3 DNA reads TGTGCCAGCAGCCCAAGCCTCGGACTATCCCACGAGCAGTACTTC. It codes for CASSPSLGLSHEQYF. Supplemented by reference TRBV13 and TRBJ2-7, the full variable domain reads AAGVIQSPRHLIKEKRETATLKCYPIPRHDTVYWYQQGPGQDPQFLISFYEKMQSDKGSIPDRFSAQQFSDYHSELNMSSLELGDSALYFCASSPSLGLSHEQYFGPGTRLTVT.